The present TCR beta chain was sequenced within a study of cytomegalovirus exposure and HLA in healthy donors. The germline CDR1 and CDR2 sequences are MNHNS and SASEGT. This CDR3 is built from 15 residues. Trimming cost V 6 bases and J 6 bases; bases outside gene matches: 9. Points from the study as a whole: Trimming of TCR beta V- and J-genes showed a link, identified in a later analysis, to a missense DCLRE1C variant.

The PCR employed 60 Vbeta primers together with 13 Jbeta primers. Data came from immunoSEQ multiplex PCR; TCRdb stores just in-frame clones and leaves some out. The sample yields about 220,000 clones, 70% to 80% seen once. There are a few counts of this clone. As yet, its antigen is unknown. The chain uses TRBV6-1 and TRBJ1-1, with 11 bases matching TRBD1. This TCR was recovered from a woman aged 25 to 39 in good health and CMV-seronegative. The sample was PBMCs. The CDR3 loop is CASSDGQGALAEAFF. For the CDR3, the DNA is TGTGCCAGCAGCGACGGACAGGGGGCTTTAGCTGAAGCTTTCTTT.